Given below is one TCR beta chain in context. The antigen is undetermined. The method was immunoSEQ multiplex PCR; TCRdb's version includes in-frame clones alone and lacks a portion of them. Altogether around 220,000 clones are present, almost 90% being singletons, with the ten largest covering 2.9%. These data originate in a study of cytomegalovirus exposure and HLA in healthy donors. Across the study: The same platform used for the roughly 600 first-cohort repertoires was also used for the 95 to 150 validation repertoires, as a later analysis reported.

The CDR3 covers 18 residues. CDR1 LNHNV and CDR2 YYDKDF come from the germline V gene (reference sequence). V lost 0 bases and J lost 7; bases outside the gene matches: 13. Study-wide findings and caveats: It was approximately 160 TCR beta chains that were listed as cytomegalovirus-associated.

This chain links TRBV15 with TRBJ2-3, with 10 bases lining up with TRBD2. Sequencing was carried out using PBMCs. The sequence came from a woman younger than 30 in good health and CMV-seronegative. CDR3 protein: CATSREKLSSGRDYTQYF. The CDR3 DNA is TGTGCCACCAGCAGAGAAAAGTTGTCTAGCGGGAGAGATTATACGCAGTATTTT.